These 17 T cell receptor beta chains were all obtained from the same sample, sequenced in a study of T cell responses to AZD1222 COVID-19 vaccine. The repertoire was sequenced with immunoSEQ multiplex PCR; TCRdb's copy has only in-frame clones and lacks some. Of approximately 150,000 clones in the sample, 92% are singletons; the top ten hold approximately 3.3%. The specimen was peripheral blood, collected 28 days after the second AZD1222 dose. The source of these receptors is an adult who received the AZD1222 COVID-19 vaccine.

This chain joins TRBV27 and TRBJ1-2; D might be TRBD1 (5 bases). CDR3 length: 14 amino acids. Trimming left V 1 base short and J 6 bases short, with 12 bases between. CDR1 and CDR2 (germline): MNHEY, SMNVEV (reference sequence). The CDR3 nucleotides are TGTGCCAGCAGTTTATTGGCAGGGACGGATGGCTACACCTTC. Amino acid sequence: CASSLLAGTDGYTF.

This clone was picked up a small number of times. The gene calls are TRBV15 and TRBJ2-1; D gene ambiguous. The CDR3 covers 15 residues. V was clipped by 1 base and J by 6 bases, with 13 bases between them. The germline V gene has CDR1 LNHNV and CDR2 YYDKDF (reference sequence). As DNA, the CDR3 is TGTGCCACCAGCAGAGTCTTGGGGTGGGCCAATGAGCAGTTCTTC. This sequence encodes CATSRVLGWANEQFF.

V gene TRBV11-3 combines with J gene TRBJ2-3; D is perhaps TRBD2 (7 bases). Looked up from germline, CDR1 is SGHNT and CDR2 is YENEEA. The CDR3 covers 14 residues. The ends were cut back, 4 bases at V and 3 bases at J, with 11 bases in the middle. CDR3 in DNA: TGTGCCAGCAGCTGGGGGGGGCGAACAGATACGCAGTATTTT. Translation: CASSWGGRTDTQYF. Based on the CDR3 plus reference TRBV11-3 and TRBJ2-3, the full variable domain is EAGVVQSPRYKIIEKKQPVAFWCNPISGHNTLYWYLQNLGQGPELLIRYENEEAVDDSQLPKDRFSAERLKGVDSTLKIQPAELGDSAVYLCASSWGGRTDTQYFGPGTRLTVL.

This clone was detected once. The V and J genes are TRBV7-8 and TRBJ1-5; TRBD1 matches 7 bases. Germline-derived CDR1 and CDR2 are SGHVS and FQNEAQ. This CDR3 region has 17 residues. J lost 0 bases, V lost 5 bases, and 10 bases had no gene match. CDR3 protein: CASSIRGGTVSNQPQHF. The CDR3 DNA reads TGTGCCAGCAGCATACGAGGCGGGACAGTTAGCAATCAGCCCCAGCATTTT.

The genes are TRBV28 and TRBJ1-1; 8 nucleotides match TRBD1. The germline gives CDR1 MDHEN, CDR2 SYDVKM. The trim removed 5 bases at V and 1 base at J, leaving 12 bases unmatched. This CDR3 has 17 residues. The CDR3 is CASSPPQGATRNTEAFF. CDR3 in DNA: TGTGCCAGCAGTCCCCCTCAGGGGGCGACGAGGAACACTGAAGCTTTCTTT.

The V gene is TRBV9, the J gene TRBJ2-2; D unresolved. Germline V gene sequence: CDR1 SGDLS, CDR2 YYNGEE. CDR3 size: 14 residues. V was trimmed by 0 bases and J by 3 bases, leaving 6 bases between them. The CDR3 protein is CASSVVVDTGELFF. In DNA form, the CDR3 reads TGTGCCAGCAGCGTAGTAGTAGACACCGGGGAGCTGTTTTTT. Full variable domain (remainder filled in from reference TRBV9 and TRBJ2-2): DSGVTQTPKHLITATGQRVTLRCSPRSGDLSVYWYQQSLDQGLQFLIQYYNGEERAKGNILERFSAQQFPDLHSELNLSSLELGDSALYFCASSVVVDTGELFFGEGSRLTVL.

The rearrangement uses TRBV19 and TRBJ2-7, with TRBD2 identical over 10 bases. The V segment lost 3 bases and the J segment 3 bases; nucleotides outside the gene matches: 8. Per the germline V gene, CDR1 is LNHDA and CDR2 is SQIVND (reference sequence). This CDR3 is built from 16 residues. As DNA, the CDR3 is TGTGCCAGTAGTATGGGGGCTAGCGGGAGCGTCTACGAGCAGTACTTC. As protein: CASSMGASGSVYEQYF.

The chain employs TRBV3-1 (or the pseudogene TRBV3-2) and TRBJ1-5, with TRBD1 matching 12 bases. Trimming cost V 4 bases and J 5 bases; bases outside gene matches: 3. Germline loops: CDR1 LGHDT, CDR2 YNNKEL (reference sequence). The CDR3 consists of 15 residues. The CDR3 DNA reads as TGTGCCAGCAGCCCGGGACAGGGGGCATATCAGCCCCAGCATTTT. Protein sequence: CASSPGQGAYQPQHF.

J is TRBJ1-2 and V is TRBV29-1; the D is unclear. Trimming left V 4 bases short and J 0 bases short, with 9 bases between. The CDR3 loop spans 13 amino acids. Per the germline V gene, CDR1 is SQVTM and CDR2 is ANQGSEA. The CDR3 region is CSVVSGANYGYTF. The CDR3 DNA reads as TGCAGCGTTGTTAGCGGAGCTAACTATGGCTACACCTTC.

This chain links TRBV5-5 with TRBJ1-2, with D perhaps TRBD1 (5 bases). This CDR3 is built from 16 residues. V was trimmed by 4 bases and J by 4 bases, leaving 20 bases between them. Per the germline V gene, CDR1 is SGHKS and CDR2 is YYEKEE (reference sequence). The CDR3 region is CASSPQSPTASYGYTF. CDR3 DNA sequence: TGTGCCAGCAGCCCACAGAGTCCGACAGCGAGCTATGGCTACACCTTC.

In its sample, this clone was seen once. This chain connects TRBV7-8 to TRBJ1-5, with D hard to call. Germline CDR1 is SGHVS and CDR2 is FQNEAQ. Trimming left V 1 base short and J 0 bases short, with 10 bases between. There are 16 residues in the CDR3. The chain's CDR3 is CASSLVAVTSNQPQHF. The CDR3 coding sequence is TGTGCCAGCAGCTTAGTGGCGGTGACTAGCAATCAGCCCCAGCATTTT.

The chain has TRBV7-2 and TRBJ1-2; TRBD1 matches 7 bases. From germline, CDR1 is SGHTA and CDR2 FQGNSA. The CDR3 runs 15 residues. The V gene end was trimmed by 5 bases and the J gene end by 4 bases; junction bases not matched to a gene: 10. In DNA, the CDR3 is TGTGCCAGCAGCGAAATGACAGGGAATGGCTATGGCTACACCTTC. This translates into CASSEMTGNGYGYTF.

The rearrangement joins TRBV19 to TRBJ2-7; D unclear. Germline CDR1 and CDR2: LNHDA and SQIVND (reference sequence). This CDR3 is built from 13 residues. Trimming cost V 6 bases and J 0 bases, with 9 bases left between them. CDR3 coding DNA: TGTGCCAGTAGGCTAGGGAACTCCTACGAGCAGTACTTC. Translation: CASRLGNSYEQYF. Using reference TRBV19 and TRBJ2-7 for the parts outside the CDR3, the full variable domain is DGGITQSPKYLFRKEGQNVTLSCEQNLNHDAMYWYRQDPGQGLRLIYYSQIVNDFQKGDIAEGYSVSREKKESFPLTVTSAQKNPTAFYLCASRLGNSYEQYFGPGTRLTVT.

V gene TRBV28 combines with J gene TRBJ2-5; D not certain. CDR3 length equals 15 residues. CDR1 and CDR2 from the germline V gene are MDHEN and SYDVKM. CDR3 protein: CGLSISGARQETQYF. CDR3 sequence (DNA): TGTGGCCTCAGTATATCCGGCGCGCGTCAAGAGACCCAGTACTTC.

This chain joins TRBV28 and TRBJ1-3; TRBD1 aligns across 8 bases. The germline V gene encodes CDR1 MDHEN and CDR2 SYDVKM. The CDR3 is 15 amino acids. V lost 7 bases, J lost 2 bases, and 7 bases stayed unmatched. The CDR3 loop reads CASTDIRGPGNTIYF. The CDR3 bases are TGTGCCAGCACCGACATCAGGGGGCCTGGAAACACCATATATTTT.

The CDR3 sequence is CASSQEGGNQPQHF. For the CDR3, the DNA is TGTGCCAGCAGCCAAGAAGGCGGGAATCAGCCCCAGCATTTT. This chain connects TRBV14 to TRBJ1-5; D gene unclear. Germline loops: CDR1 SGHDN, CDR2 FVKESK. Trimming took 0 bases from V and 4 from J, leaving 7 bases between them. The CDR3 sequence is 14 residues long.

This chain joins TRBV4-2 and TRBJ1-5; no reliable D call. Germline loops: CDR1 LGHNA, CDR2 YNFKEQ. This CDR3 has 12 amino acids. V lost 0 bases to trimming and J lost 4 bases, with 1 base between them. This chain's CDR3 is CASSQENQPQHF. CDR3 DNA sequence: TGTGCCAGCAGCCAAGAAAATCAGCCCCAGCATTTT.